This TCR beta chain is from a study of cytomegalovirus exposure and HLA in healthy donors. This CDR3 is built from 15 residues. Per the germline V gene, CDR1 is MGHDK and CDR2 is SYGVNS. V lost 3 bases, J lost 4 bases, and 12 bases lay in between. Use of 60 Vbeta and 13 Jbeta primers characterized the PCR. Method: immunoSEQ multiplex PCR; TCRdb's copy keeps in-frame clones and lacks some. The data show 200,000 to 300,000 clones, over 80% seen once. The TCR was taken from a middle-aged woman in good health and CMV-seropositive. Sample: PBMCs. V and J are TRBV25-1 and TRBJ2-2; D is uncertain. CDR3 DNA sequence: TGTGCCAGCAGTGACCCGAGGTGGAGCACCGGGGAGCTGTTTTTT. Amino acids: CASSDPRWSTGELFF. Full variable domain (outside the CDR3, taken from reference TRBV25-1 and TRBJ2-2): EADIYQTPRYLVIGTGKKITLECSQTMGHDKMYWYQQDPGMELHLIHYSYGVNSTEKGDLSSESTVSRIRTEHFPLTLESARPSHTSQYLCASSDPRWSTGELFFGEGSRLTVL.